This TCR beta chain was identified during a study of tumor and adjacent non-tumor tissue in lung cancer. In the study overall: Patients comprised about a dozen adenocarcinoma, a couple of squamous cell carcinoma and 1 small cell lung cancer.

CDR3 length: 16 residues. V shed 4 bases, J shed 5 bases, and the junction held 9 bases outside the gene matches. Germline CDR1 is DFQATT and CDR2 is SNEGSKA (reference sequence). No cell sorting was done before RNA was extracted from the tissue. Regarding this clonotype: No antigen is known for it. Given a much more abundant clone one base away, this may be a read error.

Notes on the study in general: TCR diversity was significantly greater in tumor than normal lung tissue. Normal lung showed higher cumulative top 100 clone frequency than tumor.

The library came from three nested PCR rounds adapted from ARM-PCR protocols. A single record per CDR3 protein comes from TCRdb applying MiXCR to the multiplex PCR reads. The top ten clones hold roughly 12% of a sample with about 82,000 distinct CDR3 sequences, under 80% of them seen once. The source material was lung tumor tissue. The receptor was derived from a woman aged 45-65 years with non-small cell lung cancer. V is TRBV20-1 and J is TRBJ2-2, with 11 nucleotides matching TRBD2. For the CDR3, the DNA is TGCAGTGCTAACGGAGTAGCGGGAGGGCCAACCGGGGAGCTGTTTTTT. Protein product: CSANGVAGGPTGELFF.